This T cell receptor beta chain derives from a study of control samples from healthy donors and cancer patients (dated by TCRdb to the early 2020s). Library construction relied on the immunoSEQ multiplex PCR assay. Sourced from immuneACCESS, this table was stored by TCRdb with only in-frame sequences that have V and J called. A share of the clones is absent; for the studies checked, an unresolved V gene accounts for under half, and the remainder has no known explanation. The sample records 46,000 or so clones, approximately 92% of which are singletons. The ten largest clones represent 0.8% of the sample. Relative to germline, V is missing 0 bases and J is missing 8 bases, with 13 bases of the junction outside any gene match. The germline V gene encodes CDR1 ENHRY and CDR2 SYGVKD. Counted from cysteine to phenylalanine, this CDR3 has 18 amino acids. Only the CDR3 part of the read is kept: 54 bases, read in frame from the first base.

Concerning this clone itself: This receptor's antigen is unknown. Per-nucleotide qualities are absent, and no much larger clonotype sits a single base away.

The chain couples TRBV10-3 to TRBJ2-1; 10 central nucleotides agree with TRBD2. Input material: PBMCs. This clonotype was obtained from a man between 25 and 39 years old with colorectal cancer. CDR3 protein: CAISESRLAGAPRDEQFF. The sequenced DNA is TGTGCCATCAGTGAGTCGAGGCTAGCGGGGGCCCCGAGGGATGAGCAGTTCTTC.